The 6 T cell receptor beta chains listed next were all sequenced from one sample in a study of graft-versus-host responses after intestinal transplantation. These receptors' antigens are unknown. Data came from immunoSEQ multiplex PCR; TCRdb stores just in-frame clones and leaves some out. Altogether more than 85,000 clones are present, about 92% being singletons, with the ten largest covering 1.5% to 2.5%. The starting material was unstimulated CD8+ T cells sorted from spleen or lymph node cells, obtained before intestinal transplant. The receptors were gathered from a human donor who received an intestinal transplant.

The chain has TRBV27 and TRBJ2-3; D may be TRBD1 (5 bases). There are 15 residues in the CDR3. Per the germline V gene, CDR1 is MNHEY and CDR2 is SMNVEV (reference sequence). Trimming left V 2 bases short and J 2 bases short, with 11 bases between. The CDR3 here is CASSLQGIVTDTQYF. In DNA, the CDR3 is TGTGCCAGCAGTTTACAGGGCATAGTCACAGATACGCAGTATTTT.

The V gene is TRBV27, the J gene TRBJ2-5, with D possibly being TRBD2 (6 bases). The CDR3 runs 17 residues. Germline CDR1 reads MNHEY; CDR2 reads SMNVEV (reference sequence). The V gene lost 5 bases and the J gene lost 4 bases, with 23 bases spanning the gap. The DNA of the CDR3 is TGTGCCAGCAGTCCCGACGGGACTGCCCTACCGACAGAGACCCAGTACTTC. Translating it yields CASSPDGTALPTETQYF.

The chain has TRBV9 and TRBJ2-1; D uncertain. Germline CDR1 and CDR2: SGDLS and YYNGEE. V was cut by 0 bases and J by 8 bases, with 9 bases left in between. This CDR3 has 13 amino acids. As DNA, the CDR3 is TGTGCCAGCAGCGTAGGGCCAGGCCATGAGCAGTTCTTC. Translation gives CASSVGPGHEQFF.

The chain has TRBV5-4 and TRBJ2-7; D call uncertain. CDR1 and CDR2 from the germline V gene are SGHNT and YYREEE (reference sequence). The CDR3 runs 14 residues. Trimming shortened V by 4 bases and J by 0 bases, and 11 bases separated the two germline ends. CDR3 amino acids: CASSPGPLSYEQYF. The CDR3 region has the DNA TGTGCCAGCAGCCCAGGCCCTCTCTCCTACGAGCAGTACTTC.

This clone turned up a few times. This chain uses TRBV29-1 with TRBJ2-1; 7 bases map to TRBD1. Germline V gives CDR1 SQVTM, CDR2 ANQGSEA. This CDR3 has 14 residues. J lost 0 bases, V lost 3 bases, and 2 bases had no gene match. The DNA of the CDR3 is TGCAGCGTTGACCGGGACAGCTCCTACAATGAGCAGTTCTTC. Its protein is CSVDRDSSYNEQFF.

CDR3 sequence reads: CASSEGGVGQPQHF. As DNA, the CDR3 is TGTGCCAGCAGCGAAGGGGGCGTTGGTCAGCCCCAGCATTTT. The rearrangement links TRBV7-8 to TRBJ1-5, with TRBD1 matching 7 bases. The CDR3 loop spans 14 amino acids. The V segment lost 5 bases and the J segment 6 bases; nucleotides outside the gene matches: 7. Germline values: CDR1 SGHVS, CDR2 FQNEAQ.